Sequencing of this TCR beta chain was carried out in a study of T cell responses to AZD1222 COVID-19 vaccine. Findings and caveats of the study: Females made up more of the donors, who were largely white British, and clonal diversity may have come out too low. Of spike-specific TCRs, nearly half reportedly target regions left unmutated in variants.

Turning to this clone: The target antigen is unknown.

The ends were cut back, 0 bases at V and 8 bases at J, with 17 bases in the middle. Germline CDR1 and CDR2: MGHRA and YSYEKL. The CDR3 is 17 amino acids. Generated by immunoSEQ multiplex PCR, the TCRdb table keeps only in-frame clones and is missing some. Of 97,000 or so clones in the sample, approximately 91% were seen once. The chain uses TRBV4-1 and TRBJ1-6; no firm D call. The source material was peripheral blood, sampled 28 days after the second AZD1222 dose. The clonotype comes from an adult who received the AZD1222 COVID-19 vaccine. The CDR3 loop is CASSQDTLGNPHSPLHF. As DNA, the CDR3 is TGCGCCAGCAGCCAAGATACGTTAGGAAATCCGCATTCACCCCTCCACTTT.